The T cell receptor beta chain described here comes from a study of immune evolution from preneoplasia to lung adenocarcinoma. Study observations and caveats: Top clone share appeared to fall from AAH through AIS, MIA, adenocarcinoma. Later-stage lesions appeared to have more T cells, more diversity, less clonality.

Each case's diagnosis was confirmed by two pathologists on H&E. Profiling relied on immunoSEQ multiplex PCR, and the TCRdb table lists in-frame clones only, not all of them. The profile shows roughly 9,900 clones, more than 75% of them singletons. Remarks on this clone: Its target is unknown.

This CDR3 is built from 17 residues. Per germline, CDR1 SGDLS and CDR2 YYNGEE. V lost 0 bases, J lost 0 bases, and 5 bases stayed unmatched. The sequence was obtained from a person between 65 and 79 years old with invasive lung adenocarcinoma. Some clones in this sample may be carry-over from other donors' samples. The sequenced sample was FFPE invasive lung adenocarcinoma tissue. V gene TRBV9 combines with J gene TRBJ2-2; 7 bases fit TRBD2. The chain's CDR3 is CASSVAGSGSNTGELFF. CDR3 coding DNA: TGTGCCAGCAGCGTAGCAGGTAGCGGGTCGAACACCGGGGAGCTGTTTTTT.